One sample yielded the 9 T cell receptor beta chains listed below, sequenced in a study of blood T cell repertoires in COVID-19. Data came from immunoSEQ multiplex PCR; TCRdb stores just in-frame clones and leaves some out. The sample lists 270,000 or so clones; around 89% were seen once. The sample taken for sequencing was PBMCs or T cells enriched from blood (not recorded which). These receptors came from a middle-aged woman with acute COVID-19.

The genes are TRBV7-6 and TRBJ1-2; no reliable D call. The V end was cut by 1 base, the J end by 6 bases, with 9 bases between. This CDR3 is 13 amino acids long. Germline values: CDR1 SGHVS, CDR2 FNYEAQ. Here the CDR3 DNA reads TGTGCCAGCAGCTTAGGCGGGAGGAATGGCTACACCTTC. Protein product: CASSLGGRNGYTF.

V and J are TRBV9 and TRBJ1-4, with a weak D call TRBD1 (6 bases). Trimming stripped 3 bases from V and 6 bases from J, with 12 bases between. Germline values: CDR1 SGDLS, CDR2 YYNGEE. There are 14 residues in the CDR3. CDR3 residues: CASSAGQRDEKLFF. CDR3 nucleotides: TGTGCCAGCAGCGCGGGACAACGGGATGAAAAACTGTTTTTT.

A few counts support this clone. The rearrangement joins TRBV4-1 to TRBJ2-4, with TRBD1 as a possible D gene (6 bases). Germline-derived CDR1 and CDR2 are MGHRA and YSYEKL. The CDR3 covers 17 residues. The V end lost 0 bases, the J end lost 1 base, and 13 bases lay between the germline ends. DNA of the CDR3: TGCGCCAGCAGCCAAGACTCAGGGGCGGTCGCCAAAAACATTCAGTACTTC. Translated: CASSQDSGAVAKNIQYF.

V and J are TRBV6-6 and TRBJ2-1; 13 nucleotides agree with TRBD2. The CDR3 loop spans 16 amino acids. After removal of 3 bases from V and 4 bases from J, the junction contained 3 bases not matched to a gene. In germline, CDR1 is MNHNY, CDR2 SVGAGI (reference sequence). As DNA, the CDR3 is TGTGCCAGCAGTTATGAGGGACTAGCGGGATACAATGAGCAGTTCTTC. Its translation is CASSYEGLAGYNEQFF.

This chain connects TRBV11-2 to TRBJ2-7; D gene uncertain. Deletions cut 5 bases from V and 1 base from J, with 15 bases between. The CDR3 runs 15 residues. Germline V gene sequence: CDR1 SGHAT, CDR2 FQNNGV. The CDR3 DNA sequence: TGTGCCAGCAGCCCCCTATCGACACTTTCCTACGAGCAGTACGTC. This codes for CASSPLSTLSYEQYV.

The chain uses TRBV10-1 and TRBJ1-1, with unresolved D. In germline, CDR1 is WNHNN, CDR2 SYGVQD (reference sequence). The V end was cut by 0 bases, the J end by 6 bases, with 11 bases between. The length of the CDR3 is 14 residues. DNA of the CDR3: TGCGCCAGCAGTGAGTCACAGCATTCGCCTGAAGCTTTCTTT. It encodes CASSESQHSPEAFF.

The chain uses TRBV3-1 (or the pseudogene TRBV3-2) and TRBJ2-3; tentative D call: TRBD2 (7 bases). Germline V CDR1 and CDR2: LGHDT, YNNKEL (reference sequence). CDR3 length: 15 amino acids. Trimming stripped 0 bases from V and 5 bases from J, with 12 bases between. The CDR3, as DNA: TGTGCCAGCAGCCAAGAACCGGGGGGCCTAGATACGCAGTATTTT. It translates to CASSQEPGGLDTQYF.

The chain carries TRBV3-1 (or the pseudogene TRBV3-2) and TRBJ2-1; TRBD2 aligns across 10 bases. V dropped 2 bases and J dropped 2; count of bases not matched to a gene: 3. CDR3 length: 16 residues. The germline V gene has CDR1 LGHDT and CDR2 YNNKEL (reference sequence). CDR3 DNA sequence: TGTGCCAGCAGCCAAATTAGCGGGGGGACCTACAATGAGCAGTTCTTC. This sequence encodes CASSQISGGTYNEQFF.

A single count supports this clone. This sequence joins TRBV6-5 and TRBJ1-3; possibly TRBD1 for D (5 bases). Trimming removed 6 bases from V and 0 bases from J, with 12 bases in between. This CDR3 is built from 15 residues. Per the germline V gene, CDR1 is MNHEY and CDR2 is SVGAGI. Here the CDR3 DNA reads TGTGCCAGCAGGGCAGGGTCTCGCTCTGGAAACACCATATATTTT. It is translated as CASRAGSRSGNTIYF.